This T cell receptor (beta chain) was profiled in a study of human T cells and chemical hapten exposure. Study in general: Skin on the upper inner arm, roughly 2 cm by roughly 2 cm in size, was sensitized with 2% DPC. There were weekly diphenylcyclopropenone doses to the scalp for patients throughout the roughly 24-week study.

The CDR3 sequence is 15 residues long. Trimming cost V 10 bases and J 0 bases; bases outside gene matches: 5. This clonotype has only a few counts. Its target is not known. Time point of the sample: pre-sensitization, week 0. The treatment was: therapeutic diphenylcyclopropenone sensitization with weekly scalp DPC. Blood, whole and unfractionated, served as the source for total RNA extraction. MiXCR, run by TCRdb on the RACE reads, gives a single entry per CDR3 protein. The profile shows about 350,000 distinct CDR3 sequences, around 5.5% of them singletons. Broader study findings: Against controls, expanded TCRs gave rise to significantly more large CDR3 similarity clusters.

The sequence derives from a woman under 30 with alopecia areata. Some clones in this sample may be carry-over from other donors' samples. This specimen was whole blood, taken in connection with sensitization to the hapten diphenylcyclopropenone (DPC). This sequence joins TRBV12-3 or TRBV12-4 and TRBJ2-6, with 8 bases matching TRBD2. The CDR3 DNA sequence: TGTGCCACGGGAGGGGCCAGCTCTGGGGCCAACGTCCTGACTTTC. Residues: CATGGASSGANVLTF.